The present T cell receptor (beta chain) was sequenced within a study of T cell repertoires in cytomegalovirus infection. Looking at the study overall: Matching HLA type, along with CMV infection, was indicated by public TCR beta signatures.

TCRdb ran MiXCR on the reads and lists one entry per CDR3 protein. The repertoire holds approximately 630,000 distinct CDR3 sequences, with 24% as singletons. This CDR3 comprises 18 residues. With regard to this clonotype: Its antigen is unidentified. Germline and junction disagree at one end, which may indicate a read error.

Study observations and caveats: Predominance within the ex vivo response was attributable to HLA-C-restricted CMV-specific TCR beta clonotypes. Adding up the frequency of public TCR beta families identified people who carried CMV plus the relevant HLA.

The chain links TRBV12-3 or TRBV12-4 to TRBJ2-7, with a tentative D call TRBD1 (6 bases). This receptor was identified in a human donor in good health (CMV status not recorded). Some clones in this sample may be carry-over from other donors' samples. The sample comprised CD8+ T cells from PBMCs. The CDR3 DNA reads TGTACCAGCAGTTCGAACCTACTGACAGGCAGATCGGCCTACGAGCAGTACTTC. This translates into CTSSSNLLTGRSAYEQYF.